The next 26 T cell receptor beta chains were all read from a single sample in a study of blood T cells in healthy people across ages. It was with a sample-barcoded 5' primer and a J-beta primer mix that a second PCR of roughly 7 to 12 cycles was run. TCRdb re-called the 5' RACE reads through MiXCR, storing one row per CDR3 protein. Here the sample spans approximately 960,000 distinct CDR3 sequences, almost 30% being singletons. This same sample was also taken into another study, of T cells of mothers and their children.

The material sequenced was blood. Receptors were obtained from a woman between 40 and 50 years old in good health.

The rearrangement joins TRBV10-3 to TRBJ2-1; D uncertain. The V gene lost 3 bases and the J gene lost 0 bases, with 9 bases spanning the gap. The CDR3 consists of 15 residues. The germline V gene has CDR1 ENHRY and CDR2 SYGVKD. The CDR3 loop reads CAISDGRSSYNEQFF. CDR3 nucleotides: TGTGCCATCAGTGACGGCAGGAGCTCCTACAATGAGCAGTTCTTC.

This clonotype was seen more than once but under ten times. V and J are TRBV7-2 and TRBJ1-2; D uncertain. Germline CDR1 reads SGHTA; CDR2 reads FQGNSA. This CDR3 spans 14 amino acids. Trimming pared 5 bases from V and 6 bases from J, leaving 16 bases between. The CDR3 DNA follows: TGTGCCAGCAGCCCTCAGAGGCGGTCCCATGGCTACACCTTC. Its translation is CASSPQRRSHGYTF.

The chain combines TRBV15 with TRBJ1-1, with a weak D call TRBD1 (5 bases). Germline assignment: CDR1 LNHNV and CDR2 YYDKDF (reference sequence). The V end lost 5 bases, the J end lost 9 bases, and 25 bases lay between the germline ends. This CDR3 is 16 amino acids long. CDR3 loop: CATSGALPDISGKAFF. CDR3 nucleotides: TGTGCCACCAGCGGTGCCCTCCCGGACATTTCAGGGAAAGCTTTCTTT.

V usage is TRBV4-1 and J usage is TRBJ2-7; D is possibly TRBD2 (5 bases). CDR3 size: 15 residues. Germline assignment: CDR1 MGHRA and CDR2 YSYEKL. V was shortened by 4 bases and J by 2 bases, with 15 bases between the two germline ends. DNA of the CDR3: TGCGCCAGCAGCCGAGATCTTCCGGGGACCTACGAGCAGTACTTC. The encoded protein is CASSRDLPGTYEQYF.

This chain joins TRBV29-1 and TRBJ2-5, with 8 nucleotides matching TRBD1. The CDR3 covers 11 residues. Trimming at V came to 7 bases and at J to 13 bases, leaving 11 bases not matched to a gene. The germline V gene encodes CDR1 SQVTM and CDR2 ANQGSEA. This CDR3 is CSAGQGVNWYF. CDR3 sequence (DNA): TGCAGCGCCGGACAGGGCGTGAACTGGTACTTC.

Details on this clonotype: Given a much more abundant clone one base away, this may be a read error. The J gene is TRBJ1-2, the V gene TRBV4-3, with 8 bases that match TRBD1. Germline assignment: CDR1 LGHNA and CDR2 YSLEER. This CDR3 spans 16 amino acids. V was pared by 2 bases and J by 5 bases, with 10 bases of the junction left unmatched. The CDR3 region has the DNA TGCGCCAGCAGCCAATCTTCGACAGGGGCCCGTTATGGCTACACCTTC. Amino acids: CASSQSSTGARYGYTF.

The CDR3 DNA reads TGCAGTGCCCAAAGGACAGTTGATCAGCCCCAGCATTTT. It encodes CSAQRTVDQPQHF. The chain has TRBV20-1 and TRBJ1-5, with D maybe TRBD1 (6 bases). Germline V CDR1 and CDR2: DFQATT, SNEGSKA (reference sequence). Trimming took off 6 bases at V and 5 bases at J, with 14 bases between the two ends. This CDR3 is built from 13 residues.

This clonotype appeared many times. The CDR3 sequence: CASSHRDKSYEQYF. The CDR3 DNA is TGTGCCAGCAGCCACCGGGACAAGTCCTACGAGCAGTACTTC. This chain uses TRBV7-6 with TRBJ2-7; possible D gene TRBD1, 6 bases. Trimming pared 5 bases from V and 1 base from J, leaving 12 bases between. The germline CDR1 and CDR2 sequences are SGHVS and FNYEAQ. The length of the CDR3 is 14 residues.

The table lists this clonotype with many counts. The genes are TRBV5-5 and TRBJ1-2; D ambiguous. This CDR3 comprises 16 residues. Looked up from germline, CDR1 is SGHKS and CDR2 is YYEKEE (reference sequence). V gave up 4 bases and J gave up 7 bases, with 23 bases separating them. CDR3: CASSPEPTVSVFGYTF. The CDR3 nucleotides are TGTGCCAGCAGCCCGGAGCCCACCGTGTCGGTATTTGGCTACACCTTC.

This clonotype was observed a handful of times. This chain connects TRBV7-2 to TRBJ1-1; tentative D call: TRBD1 (5 bases). Per germline, CDR1 SGHTA and CDR2 FQGNSA. CDR3 length: 13 amino acids. With 2 bases removed from V and 8 bases from J, the gap between germline ends came to 12 bases. CDR3: CASSLLLKGEAFF. CDR3 DNA: TGTGCCAGCAGCTTACTACTCAAGGGGGAAGCTTTCTTT.

This chain joins TRBV7-8 and TRBJ2-4, with 7 bases aligning to TRBD1. The assigned J gene may be wrong: the sequence end matches TRBJ2-5 better. Germline CDR1 is SGHVS and CDR2 is FQNEAQ. There are 17 residues in the CDR3. CDR3 sequence (DNA): TGTGCCAGCAGTCGCGTATTCGGTCCAGGGGGCCAAGAGACCCAGTACTTC. It is translated as CASSRVFGPGGQETQYF.

V gene TRBV4-1 combines with J gene TRBJ1-1; no clear D. The germline CDR1 and CDR2 sequences are MGHRA and YSYEKL. CDR3 length equals 15 residues. Deletions cut 1 base from V and 0 bases from J, with 9 bases between. Here the CDR3 reads CASSQGRSMNTEAFF. CDR3 DNA sequence: TGCGCCAGCAGCCAAGGCCGATCTATGAACACTGAAGCTTTCTTT.

CDR3 residues: CASSGGTARQHF. For the CDR3, the DNA is TGTGCCAGCAGTGGGGGGACGGCCAGACAGCATTTT. The chain employs TRBV25-1 and TRBJ1-5, with D possibly being TRBD1 (5 bases). This CDR3 contains 12 residues. V lost 4 bases to trimming and J lost 13 bases, with 14 bases between them. CDR1 is MGHDK and CDR2 is SYGVNS in the germline V gene.

This clonotype came up many times. The chain carries TRBV10-3 and TRBJ2-1, with TRBD2 as a possible D gene (6 bases). V dropped 7 bases and J dropped 9 bases, with 22 bases sitting between them. Germline CDR1 and CDR2: ENHRY and SYGVKD. The CDR3 runs 15 residues. In DNA form, the CDR3 reads TGTGCCATCATGGAGGGGCGCGGTCGATCCGGTGAGCAGTTCTTC. Its translation is CAIMEGRGRSGEQFF.

In the case of this clonotype: This may arise from a read error, as a much more abundant clone is one base away. The chain has TRBV20-1 and TRBJ2-7, with no clear D. The J call could be wrong; TRBJ2-5 is a better fit for the DNA end. CDR3 length: 11 residues. CDR1 and CDR2 (germline): DFQATT, SNEGSKA (reference sequence). The DNA for the CDR3 is TGCAGTGCCCCTAAAAGCGAGACCCAGTACTTC. Protein sequence: CSAPKSETQYF.

The sample holds a few counts of this clonotype. A much larger clone sits a single nucleotide away, making a read error possible. The CDR3 here is CACSQDRTSQETQYF. The CDR3 bases are TGCGCCTGCAGCCAAGATCGCACTTCCCAAGAGACCCAGTACTTC. This chain links TRBV4-1 with TRBJ2-5; D call uncertain. This CDR3 has 15 amino acids. Germline loops: CDR1 MGHRA, CDR2 YSYEKL.

The table lists this clonotype with many counts. This chain uses TRBV7-2 with TRBJ2-1; D not resolved. Trimming left V 4 bases short and J 4 bases short, with 8 bases between. Germline V lookup: CDR1 SGHTA, CDR2 FQGNSA. This CDR3 region has 13 residues. For the CDR3, the DNA is TGTGCCAGCAGCTCCCCTATATACAATGAGCAGTTCTTC. Translating gives CASSSPIYNEQFF.

The chain carries TRBV7-2 and TRBJ1-2, with D maybe TRBD1 (6 bases). The CDR3 length is 14 residues. Germline V gene lookup returns CDR1 SGHTA and CDR2 FQGNSA. Trimming shortened V by 7 bases and J by 3 bases, and 15 bases separated the two germline ends. In nucleotides, the CDR3 is TGTGCCAGCATCCCGTCGACAGGACACTATGGCTACACCTTC. Encoded protein: CASIPSTGHYGYTF.

This clonotype was seen more than once but under ten times. V is TRBV7-3 and J is TRBJ2-1; TRBD2 matches at 7 bases. This CDR3 has 16 amino acids. V dropped 4 bases and J dropped 11; count of bases not matched to a gene: 17. In germline, CDR1 is SGHTA, CDR2 FQGTGA. CDR3 in amino acids: CASSSPGGAGNVQQFF. CDR3 coding DNA: TGTGCCAGCAGCTCGCCCGGGGGAGCGGGGAACGTTCAGCAGTTCTTC.

This clonotype was seen a few times. V gene TRBV27 combines with J gene TRBJ1-5; D ambiguous. The germline CDR1 and CDR2 sequences are MNHEY and SMNVEV (reference sequence). The V gene lost 0 bases and the J gene lost 11 bases, with 11 bases spanning the gap. CDR3 length: 13 amino acids. The CDR3 sequence: CASSLSWEGAQHF. The CDR3, as DNA: TGTGCCAGCAGTTTATCGTGGGAAGGTGCCCAGCATTTT.

The V gene is TRBV15, the J gene TRBJ2-7; TRBD1 matches 7 bases. The CDR3 loop spans 14 amino acids. Germline CDR1 is LNHNV and CDR2 is YYDKDF (reference sequence). V shed 3 bases, J shed 9 bases, and the junction held 11 bases outside the gene matches. This chain's CDR3 is CATSSDRATKAQYF. The CDR3 DNA sequence: TGTGCCACCAGCAGCGACAGGGCGACAAAAGCGCAGTACTTC.

In the case of this clonotype: The junction does not match germline at one end; this may be a read error. The rearrangement joins TRBV12-3 or TRBV12-4 to TRBJ1-2; D is unclear. This CDR3 has 15 residues. Here the CDR3 DNA reads TGTGCCAGCAGGCCCCACGGCGGAGACAACTGTGGCTACACCTTC. Amino acids: CASRPHGGDNCGYTF.

This chain joins TRBV28 and TRBJ1-5, with D possibly being TRBD1 (5 bases). This CDR3 has 13 amino acids. Germline CDR1 is MDHEN and CDR2 is SYDVKM. Trimming stripped 6 bases from V and 7 bases from J, with 13 bases between. The CDR3 region has the DNA TGTGCCAGCAGACAGGTCGCCGAGCAGCCCCAGCATTTT. This sequence encodes CASRQVAEQPQHF.

This clonotype was picked up many times. The chain carries TRBV9 and TRBJ1-2; perhaps TRBD1 as D (5 bases). Trimming took off 4 bases at V and 4 bases at J, with 17 bases between the two ends. The V gene's germline CDR1 is SGDLS and CDR2 YYNGEE. This CDR3 has 15 amino acids. CDR3 nucleotide sequence: TGTGCCAGCAGCCAAGACCTACAGGCGGGCTATGGCTACACCTTC. Protein: CASSQDLQAGYGYTF.

This clonotype occurred a few times. The chain joins TRBV6-5 to TRBJ2-3; TRBD1 aligns across 7 bases. The CDR3 sequence is 18 residues long. Germline values: CDR1 MNHEY, CDR2 SVGAGI. V shed 5 bases and J 2 bases; nucleotides not matched to a gene: 16. The CDR3 nucleotides read TGTGCCAGCAGTCACCCGGGACAGAGGTACTCTTACACAGATACGCAGTATTTT. Encoded protein: CASSHPGQRYSYTDTQYF.

This clonotype was recorded many times. V is TRBV24-1 and J is TRBJ1-2; tentatively, D is TRBD1 (6 bases). The CDR3 has 14 amino acids. Germline assignment: CDR1 KGHDR and CDR2 SFDVKD. V gave up 4 bases and J gave up 4 bases, with 12 bases separating them. The CDR3 region has the DNA TGTGCCACCAGTGACCCCAGGACAGCCTATGGCTACACCTTC. Translating gives CATSDPRTAYGYTF.